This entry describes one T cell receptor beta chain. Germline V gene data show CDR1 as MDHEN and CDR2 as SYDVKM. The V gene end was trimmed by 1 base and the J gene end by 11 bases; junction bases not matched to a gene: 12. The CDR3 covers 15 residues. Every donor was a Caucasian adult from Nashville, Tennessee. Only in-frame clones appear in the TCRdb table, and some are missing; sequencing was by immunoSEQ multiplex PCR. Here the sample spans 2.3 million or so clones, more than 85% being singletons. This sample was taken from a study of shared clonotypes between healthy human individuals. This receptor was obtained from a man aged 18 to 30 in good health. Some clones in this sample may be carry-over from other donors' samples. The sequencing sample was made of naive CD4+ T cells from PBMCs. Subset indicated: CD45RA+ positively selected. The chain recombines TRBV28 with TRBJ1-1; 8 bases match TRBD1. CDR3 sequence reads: CASSLLIGRGRAAFF. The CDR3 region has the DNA TGTGCCAGCAGTTTATTGATCGGCAGGGGGCGAGCGGCTTTCTTT.